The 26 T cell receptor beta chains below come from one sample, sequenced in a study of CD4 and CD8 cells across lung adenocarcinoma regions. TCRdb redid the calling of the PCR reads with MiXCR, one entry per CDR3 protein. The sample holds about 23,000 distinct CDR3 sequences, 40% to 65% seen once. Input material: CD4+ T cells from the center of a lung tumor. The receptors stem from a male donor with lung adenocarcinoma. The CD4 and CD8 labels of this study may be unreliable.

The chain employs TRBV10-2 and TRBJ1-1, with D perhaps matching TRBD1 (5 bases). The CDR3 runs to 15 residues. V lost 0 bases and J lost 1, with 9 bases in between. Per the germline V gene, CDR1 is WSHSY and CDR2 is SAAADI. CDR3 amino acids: CASSESWTQNTEAFF. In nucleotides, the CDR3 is TGCGCCAGCAGTGAGTCTTGGACACAGAACACTGAAGCTTTCTTT.

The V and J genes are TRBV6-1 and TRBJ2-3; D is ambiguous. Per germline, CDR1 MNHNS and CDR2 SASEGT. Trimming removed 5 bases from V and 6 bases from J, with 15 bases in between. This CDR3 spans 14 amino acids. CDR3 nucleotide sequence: TGTGCCAGCAGTCCCATCTACACCACGGATACGCAGTATTTT. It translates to CASSPIYTTDTQYF.

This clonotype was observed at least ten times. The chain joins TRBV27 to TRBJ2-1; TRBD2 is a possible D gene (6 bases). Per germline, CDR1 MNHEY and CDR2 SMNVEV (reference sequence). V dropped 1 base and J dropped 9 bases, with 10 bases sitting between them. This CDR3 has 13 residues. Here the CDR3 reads CASSLFGSAEQFF. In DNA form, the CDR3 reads TGTGCCAGCAGTTTATTCGGGAGTGCTGAGCAGTTCTTC.

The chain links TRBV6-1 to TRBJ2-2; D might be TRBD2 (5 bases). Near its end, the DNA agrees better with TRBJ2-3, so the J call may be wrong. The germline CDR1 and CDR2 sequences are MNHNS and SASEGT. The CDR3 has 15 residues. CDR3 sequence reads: CASSLQAGIPGEQYF. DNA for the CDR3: TGTGCCAGCAGCCTCCAGGCCGGGATTCCCGGGGAGCAGTATTTT.

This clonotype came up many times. The chain's CDR3 is CASSKVETQYF. The CDR3 DNA is TGTGCCAGCAGTAAAGTAGAGACCCAGTACTTC. The genes are TRBV11-3 and TRBJ2-5; D remains ambiguous. The length of the CDR3 is 11 residues. V lost 6 bases and J 4 bases, leaving 6 bases between the germline ends. Germline loops: CDR1 SGHNT, CDR2 YENEEA.

CDR3: CASSLSARTDSYEQYF. The CDR3 region has the DNA TGTGCCAGCAGTTTATCGGCCAGGACAGACTCCTACGAGCAGTACTTC. This chain connects TRBV27 to TRBJ2-5, with D possibly TRBD1 on 6 matching bases. Judging by the DNA end, TRBJ2-7 fits better; the J call may be wrong. This CDR3 region has 16 residues. Looked up from germline, CDR1 is MNHEY and CDR2 is SMNVEV (reference sequence).

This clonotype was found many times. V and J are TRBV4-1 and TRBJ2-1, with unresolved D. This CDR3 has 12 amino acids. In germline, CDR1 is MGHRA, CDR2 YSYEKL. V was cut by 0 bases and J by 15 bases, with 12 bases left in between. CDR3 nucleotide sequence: TGCGCCAGCAGCCAAGAAGGGCTAGTTCTGTTCTTC. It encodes CASSQEGLVLFF.

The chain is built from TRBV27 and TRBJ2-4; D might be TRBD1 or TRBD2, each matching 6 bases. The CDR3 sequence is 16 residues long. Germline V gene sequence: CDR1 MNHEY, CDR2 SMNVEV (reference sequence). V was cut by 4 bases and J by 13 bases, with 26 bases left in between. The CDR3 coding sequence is TGTGCCAGCAGTTACCTCGGGGGCCGGGACCAAAACACCCAGTACTTC. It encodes CASSYLGGRDQNTQYF.

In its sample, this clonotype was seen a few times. DNA of the CDR3: TGCGCCAGCAGCTTGTTGGGACAGGGGCGGGAGCAGTACTTC. Its translation: CASSLLGQGREQYF. The chain joins TRBV5-1 to TRBJ2-5; 10 bases match TRBD1. CDR1 is SGHRS, CDR2 YFSETQ, per germline. The CDR3 extends over 14 amino acids. Germline trimming cut 1 base from V and 11 bases from J; bases unmatched to any gene: 8.

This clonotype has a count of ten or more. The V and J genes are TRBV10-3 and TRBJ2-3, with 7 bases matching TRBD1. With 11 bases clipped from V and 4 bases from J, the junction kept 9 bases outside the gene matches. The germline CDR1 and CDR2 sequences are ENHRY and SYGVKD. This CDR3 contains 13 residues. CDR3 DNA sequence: TGTGCCGCCTCGGACAGGATAGCAGATACGCAGTATTTT. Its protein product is CAASDRIADTQYF.

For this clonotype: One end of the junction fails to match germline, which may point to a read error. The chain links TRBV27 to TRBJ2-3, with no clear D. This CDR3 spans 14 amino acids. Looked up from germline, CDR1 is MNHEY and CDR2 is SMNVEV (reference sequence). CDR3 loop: CASSLEVSTETQFF. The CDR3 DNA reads TGTGCCAGCAGTTTAGAAGTGAGCACAGAGACGCAGTTTTTT.

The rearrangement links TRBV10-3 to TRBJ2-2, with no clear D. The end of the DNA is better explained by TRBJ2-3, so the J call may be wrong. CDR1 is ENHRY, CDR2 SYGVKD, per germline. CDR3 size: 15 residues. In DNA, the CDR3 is TGTGCCCGGAGCCTCCAGGCTGTGAGCACCGGGACGCAGTATTTT. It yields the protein CARSLQAVSTGTQYF.

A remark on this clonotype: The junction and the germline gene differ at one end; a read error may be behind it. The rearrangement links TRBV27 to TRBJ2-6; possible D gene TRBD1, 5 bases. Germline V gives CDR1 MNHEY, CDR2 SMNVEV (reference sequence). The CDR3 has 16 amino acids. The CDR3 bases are TGTGCCAGCAGTTCCGGACGGCTCTCTGGGGCCAACGTCCTGTACTTC. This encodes CASSSGRLSGANVLYF.

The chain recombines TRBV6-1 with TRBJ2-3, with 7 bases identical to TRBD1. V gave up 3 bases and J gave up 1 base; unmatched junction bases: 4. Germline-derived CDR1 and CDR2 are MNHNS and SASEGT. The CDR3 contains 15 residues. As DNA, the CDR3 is TGTGCCAGCAGTGATCATGACAGGGGCACAGATACGCAGTATTTT. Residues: CASSDHDRGTDTQYF.

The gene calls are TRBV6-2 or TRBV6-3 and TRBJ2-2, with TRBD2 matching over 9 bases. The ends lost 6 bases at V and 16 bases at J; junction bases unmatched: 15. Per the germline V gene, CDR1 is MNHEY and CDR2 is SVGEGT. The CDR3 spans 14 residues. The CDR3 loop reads CASRELAGAGAQFF. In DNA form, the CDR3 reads TGTGCCAGCAGAGAACTAGCGGGCGCTGGGGCGCAGTTTTTT.

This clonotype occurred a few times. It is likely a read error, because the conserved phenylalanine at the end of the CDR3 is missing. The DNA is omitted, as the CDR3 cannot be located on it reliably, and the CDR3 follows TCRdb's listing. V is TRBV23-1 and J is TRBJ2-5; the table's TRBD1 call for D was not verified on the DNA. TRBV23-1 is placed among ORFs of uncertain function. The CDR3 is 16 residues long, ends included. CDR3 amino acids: CASTREQACRSALPST.

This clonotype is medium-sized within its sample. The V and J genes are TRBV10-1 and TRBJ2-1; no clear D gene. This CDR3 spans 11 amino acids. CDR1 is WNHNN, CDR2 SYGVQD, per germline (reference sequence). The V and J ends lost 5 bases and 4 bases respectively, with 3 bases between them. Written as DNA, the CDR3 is TGCGCCAGCAGTACTTACAATGAGCAGTTCTTC. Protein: CASSTYNEQFF.

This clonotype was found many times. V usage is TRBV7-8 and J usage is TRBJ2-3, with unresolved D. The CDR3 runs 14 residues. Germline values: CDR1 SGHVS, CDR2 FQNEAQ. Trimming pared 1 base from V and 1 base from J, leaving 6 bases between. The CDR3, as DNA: TGTGCCAGCAGCTTAGTCCGGGGCACAGATACGCAGTATTTT. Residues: CASSLVRGTDTQYF.

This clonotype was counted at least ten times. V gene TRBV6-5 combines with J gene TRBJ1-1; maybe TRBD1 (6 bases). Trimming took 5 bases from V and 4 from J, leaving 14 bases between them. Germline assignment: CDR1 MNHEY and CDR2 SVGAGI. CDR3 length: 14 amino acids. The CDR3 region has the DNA TGTGCCAGCAGTACTCCGGGACATCTCACTGAAGCTTTCTTT. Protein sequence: CASSTPGHLTEAFF.

CDR3 sequence: CASSQGETSEASYNEQFF. CDR3 nucleotides: TGTGCCAGCAGCCAAGGGGAGACTAGCGAGGCCTCCTACAATGAGCAGTTCTTC. V gene TRBV3-1 combines with J gene TRBJ2-1; TRBD2 matches 8 bases. Germline trimming cut 1 base from V and 0 bases from J; bases unmatched to any gene: 8. The V gene's germline CDR1 is LGHDT and CDR2 YNNKEL (reference sequence). The CDR3 consists of 18 residues.

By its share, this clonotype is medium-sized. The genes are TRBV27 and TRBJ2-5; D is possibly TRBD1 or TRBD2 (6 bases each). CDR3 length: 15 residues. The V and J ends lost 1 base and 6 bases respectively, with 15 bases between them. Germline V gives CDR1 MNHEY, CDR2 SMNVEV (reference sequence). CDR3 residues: CASSLFSGASQTQYF. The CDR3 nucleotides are TGTGCCAGCAGTTTATTTTCGGGGGCTTCGCAGACCCAGTACTTC.

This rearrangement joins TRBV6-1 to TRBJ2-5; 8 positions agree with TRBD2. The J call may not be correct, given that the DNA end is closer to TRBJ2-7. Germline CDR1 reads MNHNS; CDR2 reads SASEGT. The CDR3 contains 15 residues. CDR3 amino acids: CASSDSGVGRDEQYF. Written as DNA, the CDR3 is TGTGCCAGCAGTGATTCGGGGGTCGGGAGGGACGAGCAGTACTTC.

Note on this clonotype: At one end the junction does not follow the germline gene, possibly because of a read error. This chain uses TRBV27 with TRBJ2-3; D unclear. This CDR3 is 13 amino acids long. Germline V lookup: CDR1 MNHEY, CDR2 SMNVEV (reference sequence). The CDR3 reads CARGLCATNTQYF. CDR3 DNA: TGTGCCAGGGGGTTGTGCGCAACAAATACGCAGTATTTC.

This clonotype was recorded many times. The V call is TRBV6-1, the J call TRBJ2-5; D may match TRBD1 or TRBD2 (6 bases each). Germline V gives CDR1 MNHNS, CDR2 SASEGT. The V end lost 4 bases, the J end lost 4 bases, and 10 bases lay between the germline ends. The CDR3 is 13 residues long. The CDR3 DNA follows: TGTGCCAGCAGTGCCAGGGGAGGAGAGACCCAGTACTTC. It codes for CASSARGGETQYF.

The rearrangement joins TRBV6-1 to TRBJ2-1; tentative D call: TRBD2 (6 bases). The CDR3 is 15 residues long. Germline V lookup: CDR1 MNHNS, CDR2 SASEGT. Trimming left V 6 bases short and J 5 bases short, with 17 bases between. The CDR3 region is CASRGLGLRDNEQFF. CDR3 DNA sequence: TGTGCCAGCAGAGGGTTGGGACTTAGGGACAATGAGCAGTTCTTC.

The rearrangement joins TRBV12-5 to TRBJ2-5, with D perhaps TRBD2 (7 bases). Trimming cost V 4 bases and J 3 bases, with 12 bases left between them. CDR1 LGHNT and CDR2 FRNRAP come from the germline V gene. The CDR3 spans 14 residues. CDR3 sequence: CASGSGAGEETQYF. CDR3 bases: TGTGCTAGTGGTTCAGGGGCGGGAGAAGAGACCCAGTACTTC.